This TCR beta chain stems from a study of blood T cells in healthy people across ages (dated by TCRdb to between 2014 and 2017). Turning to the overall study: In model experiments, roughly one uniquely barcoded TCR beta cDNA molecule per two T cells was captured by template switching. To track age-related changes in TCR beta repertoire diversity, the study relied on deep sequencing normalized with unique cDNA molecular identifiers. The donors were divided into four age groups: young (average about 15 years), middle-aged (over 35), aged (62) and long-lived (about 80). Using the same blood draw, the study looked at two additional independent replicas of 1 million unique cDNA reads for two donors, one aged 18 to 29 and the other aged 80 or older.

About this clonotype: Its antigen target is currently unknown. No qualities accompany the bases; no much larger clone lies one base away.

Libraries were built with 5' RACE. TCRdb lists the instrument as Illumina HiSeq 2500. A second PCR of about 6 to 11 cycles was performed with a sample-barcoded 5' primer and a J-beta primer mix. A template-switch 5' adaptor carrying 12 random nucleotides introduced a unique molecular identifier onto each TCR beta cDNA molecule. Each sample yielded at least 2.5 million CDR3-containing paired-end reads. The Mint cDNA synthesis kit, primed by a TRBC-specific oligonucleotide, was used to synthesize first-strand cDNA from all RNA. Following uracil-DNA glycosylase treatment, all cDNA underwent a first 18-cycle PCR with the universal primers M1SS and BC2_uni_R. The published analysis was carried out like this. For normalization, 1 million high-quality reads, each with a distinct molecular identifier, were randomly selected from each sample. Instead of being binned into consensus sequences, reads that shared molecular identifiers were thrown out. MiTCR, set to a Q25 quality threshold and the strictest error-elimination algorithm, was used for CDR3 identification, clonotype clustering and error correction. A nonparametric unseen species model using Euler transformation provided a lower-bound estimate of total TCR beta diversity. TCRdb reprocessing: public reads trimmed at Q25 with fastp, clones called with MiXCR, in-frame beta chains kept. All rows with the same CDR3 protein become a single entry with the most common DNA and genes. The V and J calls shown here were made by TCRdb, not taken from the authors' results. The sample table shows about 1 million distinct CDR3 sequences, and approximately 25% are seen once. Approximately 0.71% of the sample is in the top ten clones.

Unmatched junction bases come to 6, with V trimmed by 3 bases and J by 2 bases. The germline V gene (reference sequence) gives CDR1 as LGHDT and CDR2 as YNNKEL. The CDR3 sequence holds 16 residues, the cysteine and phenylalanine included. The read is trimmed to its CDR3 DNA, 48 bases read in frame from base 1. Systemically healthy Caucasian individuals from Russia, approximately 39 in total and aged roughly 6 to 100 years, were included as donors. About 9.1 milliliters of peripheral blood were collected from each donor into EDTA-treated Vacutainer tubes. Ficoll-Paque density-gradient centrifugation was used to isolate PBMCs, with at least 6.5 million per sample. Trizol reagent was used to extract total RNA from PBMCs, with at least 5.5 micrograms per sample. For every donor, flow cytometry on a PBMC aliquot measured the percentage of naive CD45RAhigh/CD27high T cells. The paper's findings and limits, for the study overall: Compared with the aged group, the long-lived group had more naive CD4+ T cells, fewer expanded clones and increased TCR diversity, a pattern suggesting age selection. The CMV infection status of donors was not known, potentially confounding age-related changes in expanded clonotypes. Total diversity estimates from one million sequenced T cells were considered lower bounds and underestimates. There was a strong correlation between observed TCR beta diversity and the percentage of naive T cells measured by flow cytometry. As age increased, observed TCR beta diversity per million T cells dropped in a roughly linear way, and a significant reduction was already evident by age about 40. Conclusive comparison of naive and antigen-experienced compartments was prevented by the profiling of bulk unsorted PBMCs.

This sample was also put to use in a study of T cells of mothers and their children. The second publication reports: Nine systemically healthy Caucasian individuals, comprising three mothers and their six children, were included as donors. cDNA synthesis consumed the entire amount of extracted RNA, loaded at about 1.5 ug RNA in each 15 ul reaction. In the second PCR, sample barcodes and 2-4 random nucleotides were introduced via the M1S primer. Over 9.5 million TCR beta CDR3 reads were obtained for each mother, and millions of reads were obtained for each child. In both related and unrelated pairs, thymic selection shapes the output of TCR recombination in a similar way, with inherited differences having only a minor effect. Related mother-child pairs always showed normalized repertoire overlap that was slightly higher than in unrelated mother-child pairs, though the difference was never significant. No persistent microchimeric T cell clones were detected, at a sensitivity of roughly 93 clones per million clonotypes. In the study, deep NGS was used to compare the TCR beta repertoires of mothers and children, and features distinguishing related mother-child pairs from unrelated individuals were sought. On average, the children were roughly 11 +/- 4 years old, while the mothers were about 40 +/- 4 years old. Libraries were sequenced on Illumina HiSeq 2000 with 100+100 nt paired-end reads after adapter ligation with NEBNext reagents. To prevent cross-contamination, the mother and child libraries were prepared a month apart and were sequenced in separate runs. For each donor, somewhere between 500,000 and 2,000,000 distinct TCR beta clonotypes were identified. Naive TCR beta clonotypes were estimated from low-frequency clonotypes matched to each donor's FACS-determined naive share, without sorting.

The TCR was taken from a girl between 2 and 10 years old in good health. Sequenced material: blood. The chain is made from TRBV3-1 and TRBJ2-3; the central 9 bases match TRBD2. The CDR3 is CASSHISGRTTDTQYF. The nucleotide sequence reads TGTGCCAGCAGCCATATAAGCGGGAGGACCACAGATACGCAGTATTTT.